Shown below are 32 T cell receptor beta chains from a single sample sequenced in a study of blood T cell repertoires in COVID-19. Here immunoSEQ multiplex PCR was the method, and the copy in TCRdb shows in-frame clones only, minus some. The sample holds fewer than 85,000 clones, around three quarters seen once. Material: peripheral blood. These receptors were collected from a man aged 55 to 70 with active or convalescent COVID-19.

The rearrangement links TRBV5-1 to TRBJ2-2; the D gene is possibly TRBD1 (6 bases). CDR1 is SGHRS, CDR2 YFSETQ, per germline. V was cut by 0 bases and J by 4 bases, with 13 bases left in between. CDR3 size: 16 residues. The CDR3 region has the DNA TGCGCCAGCAGCTTGGTCTCAGGGGCCCCCACCGGGGAGCTGTTTTTT. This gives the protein CASSLVSGAPTGELFF.

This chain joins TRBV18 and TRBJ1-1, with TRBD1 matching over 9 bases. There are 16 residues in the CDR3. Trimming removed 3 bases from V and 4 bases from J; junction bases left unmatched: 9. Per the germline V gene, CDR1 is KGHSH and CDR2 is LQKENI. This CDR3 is CASSPGGQGYGTEAFF. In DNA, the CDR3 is TGTGCCAGCTCACCGGGGGGACAGGGCTACGGCACTGAAGCTTTCTTT.

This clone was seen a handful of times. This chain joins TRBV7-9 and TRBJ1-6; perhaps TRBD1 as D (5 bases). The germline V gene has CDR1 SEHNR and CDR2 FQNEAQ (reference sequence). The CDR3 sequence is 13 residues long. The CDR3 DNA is TGTGCGGTAGCGGGCAGGGTGGACTCACCCCTCCACTTT. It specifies CAVAGRVDSPLHF.

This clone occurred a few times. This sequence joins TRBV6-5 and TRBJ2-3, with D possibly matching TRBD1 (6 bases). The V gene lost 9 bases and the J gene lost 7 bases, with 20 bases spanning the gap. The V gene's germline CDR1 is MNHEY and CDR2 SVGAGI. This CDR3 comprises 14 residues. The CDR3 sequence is CASHKRTGSYTQYF. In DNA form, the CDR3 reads TGTGCCAGTCACAAACGCACAGGGTCATATACGCAGTATTTT.

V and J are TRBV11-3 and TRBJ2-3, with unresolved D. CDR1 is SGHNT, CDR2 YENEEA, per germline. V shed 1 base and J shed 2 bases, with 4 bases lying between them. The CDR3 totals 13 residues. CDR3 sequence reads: CASSLGVTDTQYF. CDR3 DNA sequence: TGTGCCAGCAGCTTAGGAGTCACAGATACGCAGTATTTT. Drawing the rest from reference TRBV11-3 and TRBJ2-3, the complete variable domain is EAGVVQSPRYKIIEKKQPVAFWCNPISGHNTLYWYLQNLGQGPELLIRYENEEAVDDSQLPKDRFSAERLKGVDSTLKIQPAELGDSAVYLCASSLGVTDTQYFGPGTRLTVL.

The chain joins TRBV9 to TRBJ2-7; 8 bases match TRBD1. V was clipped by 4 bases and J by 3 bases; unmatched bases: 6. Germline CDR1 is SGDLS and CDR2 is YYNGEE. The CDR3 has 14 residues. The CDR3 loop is CASSSPGTGYEQYF. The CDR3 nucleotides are TGTGCCAGCAGCTCCCCCGGGACAGGCTACGAGCAGTACTTC. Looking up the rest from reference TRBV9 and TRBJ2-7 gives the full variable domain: DSGVTQTPKHLITATGQRVTLRCSPRSGDLSVYWYQQSLDQGLQFLIQYYNGEERAKGNILERFSAQQFPDLHSELNLSSLELGDSALYFCASSSPGTGYEQYFGPGTRLTVT.

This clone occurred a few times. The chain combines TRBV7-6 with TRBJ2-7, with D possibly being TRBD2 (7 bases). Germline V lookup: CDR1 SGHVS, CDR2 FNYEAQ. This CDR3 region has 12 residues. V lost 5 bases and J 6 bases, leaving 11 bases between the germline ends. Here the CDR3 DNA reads TGTGCCAGCAGCCTTAGGGGGGGCGAGCAGTACTTC. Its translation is CASSLRGGEQYF.

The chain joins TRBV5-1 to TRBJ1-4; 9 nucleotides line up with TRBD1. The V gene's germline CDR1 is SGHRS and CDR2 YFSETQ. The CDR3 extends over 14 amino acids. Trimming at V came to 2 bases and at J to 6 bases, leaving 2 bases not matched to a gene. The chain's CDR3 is CASSLQGADEKLFF. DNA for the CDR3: TGCGCCAGCAGCTTACAGGGGGCCGATGAAAAACTGTTTTTT.

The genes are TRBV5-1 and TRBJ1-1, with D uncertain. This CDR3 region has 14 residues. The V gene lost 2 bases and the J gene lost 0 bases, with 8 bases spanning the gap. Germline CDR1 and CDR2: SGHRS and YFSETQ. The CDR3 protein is CASSLIDLNTEAFF. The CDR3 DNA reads TGCGCCAGCAGCTTAATAGATCTGAACACTGAAGCTTTCTTT.

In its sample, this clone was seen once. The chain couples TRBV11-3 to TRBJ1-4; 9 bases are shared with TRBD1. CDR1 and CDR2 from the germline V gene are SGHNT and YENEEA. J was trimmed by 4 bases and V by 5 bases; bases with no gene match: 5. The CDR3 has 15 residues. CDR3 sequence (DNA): TGTGCCAGCAGCGCTGGACAGGGGCATAATGAAAAACTGTTTTTT. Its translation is CASSAGQGHNEKLFF.

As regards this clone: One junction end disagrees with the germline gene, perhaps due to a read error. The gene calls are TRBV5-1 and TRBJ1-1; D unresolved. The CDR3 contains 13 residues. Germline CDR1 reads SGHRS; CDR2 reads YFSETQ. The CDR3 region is CASSLYGNAEAFF. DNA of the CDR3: TGCGCCAGCAGCTTGTACGGGAACGCTGAAGCTTTCTTT.

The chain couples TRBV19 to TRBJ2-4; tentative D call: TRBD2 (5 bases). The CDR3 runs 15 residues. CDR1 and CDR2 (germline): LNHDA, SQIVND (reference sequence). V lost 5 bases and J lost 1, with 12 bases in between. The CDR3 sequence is CASSAGPFAKNIQYF. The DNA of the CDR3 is TGTGCCAGTAGTGCGGGCCCCTTTGCCAAAAACATTCAGTACTTC.

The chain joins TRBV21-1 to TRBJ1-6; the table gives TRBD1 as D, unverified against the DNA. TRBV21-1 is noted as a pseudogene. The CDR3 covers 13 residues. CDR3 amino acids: CASTTGRNSPLHF. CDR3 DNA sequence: TGTGCCAGCACGACAGGACGTAATTCACCCCTCCACTTT.

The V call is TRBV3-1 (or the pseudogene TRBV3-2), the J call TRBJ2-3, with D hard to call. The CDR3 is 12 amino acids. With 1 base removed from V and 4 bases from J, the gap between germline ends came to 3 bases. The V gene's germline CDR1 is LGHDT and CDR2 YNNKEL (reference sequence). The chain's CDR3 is CASSQVADTQYF. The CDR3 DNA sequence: TGTGCCAGCAGCCAAGTAGCAGATACGCAGTATTTT.

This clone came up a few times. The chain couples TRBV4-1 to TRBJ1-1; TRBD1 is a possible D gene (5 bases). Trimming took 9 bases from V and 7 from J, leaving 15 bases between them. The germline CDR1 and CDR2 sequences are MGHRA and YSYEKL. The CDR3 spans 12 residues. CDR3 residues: CASRFQGGEAFF. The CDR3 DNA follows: TGCGCCAGTCGCTTTCAGGGTGGTGAAGCTTTCTTT.

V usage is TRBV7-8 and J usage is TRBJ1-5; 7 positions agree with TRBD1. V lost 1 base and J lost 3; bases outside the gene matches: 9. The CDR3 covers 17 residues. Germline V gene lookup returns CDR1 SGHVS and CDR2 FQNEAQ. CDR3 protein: CASSLGAGGNINQPQHF. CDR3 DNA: TGTGCCAGCAGCTTAGGGGCAGGGGGAAATATCAATCAGCCCCAGCATTTT.

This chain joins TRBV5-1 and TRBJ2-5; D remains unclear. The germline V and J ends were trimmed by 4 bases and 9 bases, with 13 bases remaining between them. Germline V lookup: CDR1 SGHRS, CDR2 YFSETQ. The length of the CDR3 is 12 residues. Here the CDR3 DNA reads TGCGCCAGCAGCCATCCCCCCGGAGCCCAGTACTTC. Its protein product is CASSHPPGAQYF.

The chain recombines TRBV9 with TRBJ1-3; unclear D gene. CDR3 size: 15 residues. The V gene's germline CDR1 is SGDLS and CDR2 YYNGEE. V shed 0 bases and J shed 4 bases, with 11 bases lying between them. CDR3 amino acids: CASSVVADRGNTIYF. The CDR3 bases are TGTGCCAGCAGCGTAGTGGCGGATAGGGGAAACACCATATATTTT.

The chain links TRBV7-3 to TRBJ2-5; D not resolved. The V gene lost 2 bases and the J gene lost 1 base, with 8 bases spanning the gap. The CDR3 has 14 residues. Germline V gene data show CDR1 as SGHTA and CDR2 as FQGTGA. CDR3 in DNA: TGTGCCAGCAGCTTACAGCCAGGCCAAGAGACCCAGTACTTC. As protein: CASSLQPGQETQYF.

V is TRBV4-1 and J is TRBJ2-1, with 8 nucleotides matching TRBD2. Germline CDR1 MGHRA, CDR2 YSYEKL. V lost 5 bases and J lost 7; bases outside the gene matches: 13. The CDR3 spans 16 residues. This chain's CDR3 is CASSVPGLGRWNEQFF. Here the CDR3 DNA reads TGCGCCAGCAGCGTCCCGGGACTAGGGAGATGGAATGAGCAGTTCTTC.

The CDR3 nucleotides are TGCGCCAGCAGCTTGGGCCTAACTAGTTGGCCAGATACGCAGTATTTT. Translating gives CASSLGLTSWPDTQYF. The rearrangement uses TRBV5-1 and TRBJ2-3; D is possibly TRBD2 (5 bases). The CDR3 is 16 residues long. The V end was cut by 0 bases, the J end by 4 bases, with 15 bases between. Per the germline V gene, CDR1 is SGHRS and CDR2 is YFSETQ.

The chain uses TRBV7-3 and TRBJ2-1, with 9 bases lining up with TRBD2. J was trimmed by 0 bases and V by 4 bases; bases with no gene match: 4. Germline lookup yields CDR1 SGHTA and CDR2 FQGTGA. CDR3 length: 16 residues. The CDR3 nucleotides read TGTGCCAGCAGCTACCAAGCGGGGGGCTCCTACAATGAGCAGTTCTTC. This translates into CASSYQAGGSYNEQFF. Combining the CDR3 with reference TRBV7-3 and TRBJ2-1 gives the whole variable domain GAGVSQTPSNKVTEKGKYVELRCDPISGHTALYWYRQSLGQGPEFLIYFQGTGAADDSGLPNDRFFAVRPEGSVSTLKIQRTERGDSAVYLCASSYQAGGSYNEQFFGPGTRLTVL.

The CDR3 region is CASSSSGDTQYF. The CDR3 DNA reads as TGTGCCAGCAGCTCTAGCGGAGATACGCAGTATTTT. The chain links TRBV7-2 to TRBJ2-3; TRBD2 matches 7 bases. Germline V gene data show CDR1 as SGHTA and CDR2 as FQGNSA. The CDR3 is 12 residues long. Trimming at V came to 4 bases and at J to 5 bases, leaving 0 bases not matched to a gene.

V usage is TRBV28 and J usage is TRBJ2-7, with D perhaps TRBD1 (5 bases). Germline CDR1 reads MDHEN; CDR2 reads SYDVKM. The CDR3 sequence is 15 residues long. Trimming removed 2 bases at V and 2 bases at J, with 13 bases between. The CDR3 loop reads CASSLGRAITYEQYF. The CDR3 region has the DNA TGTGCCAGCAGTTTAGGCAGGGCAATTACCTACGAGCAGTACTTC.

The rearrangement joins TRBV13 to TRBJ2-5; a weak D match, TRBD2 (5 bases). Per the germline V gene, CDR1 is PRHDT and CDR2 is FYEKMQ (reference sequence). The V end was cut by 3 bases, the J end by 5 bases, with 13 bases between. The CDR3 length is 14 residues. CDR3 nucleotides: TGTGCCAGCAGCTTCCCGGGAATAACCGAGACCCAGTACTTC. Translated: CASSFPGITETQYF.

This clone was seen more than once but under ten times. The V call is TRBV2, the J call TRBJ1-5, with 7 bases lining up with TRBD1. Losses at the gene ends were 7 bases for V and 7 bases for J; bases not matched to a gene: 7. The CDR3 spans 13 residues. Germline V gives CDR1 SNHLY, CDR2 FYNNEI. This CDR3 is CASTRDSWQPQHF. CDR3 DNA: TGTGCCAGCACCCGGGACAGTTGGCAGCCCCAGCATTTT.

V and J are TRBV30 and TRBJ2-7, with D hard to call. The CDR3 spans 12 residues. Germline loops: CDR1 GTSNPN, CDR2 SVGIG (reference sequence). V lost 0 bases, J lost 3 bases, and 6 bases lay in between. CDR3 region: CAWSVSSYEQYF. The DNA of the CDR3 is TGTGCCTGGAGTGTATCCAGCTACGAGCAGTACTTC.

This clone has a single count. This CDR3 is CASSSDRRAYGYTF. The CDR3 region has the DNA TGTGCCAGCAGCTCTGACAGACGCGCGTATGGCTACACCTTC. The chain uses TRBV21-1 and TRBJ1-2; the table calls TRBD1, which could not be checked here. TRBV21-1 is a listed pseudogene. This CDR3 is built from 14 residues.

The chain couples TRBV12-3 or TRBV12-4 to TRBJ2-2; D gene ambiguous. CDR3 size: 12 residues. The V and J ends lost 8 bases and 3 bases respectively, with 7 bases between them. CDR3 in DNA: TGTGCCAGCCGCAGGTACACCGGGGAGCTGTTTTTT. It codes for CASRRYTGELFF.

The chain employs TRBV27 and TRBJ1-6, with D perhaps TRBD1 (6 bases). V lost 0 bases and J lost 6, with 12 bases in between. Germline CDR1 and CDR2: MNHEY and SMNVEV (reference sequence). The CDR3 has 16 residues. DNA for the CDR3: TGTGCCAGCAGTTTATCGTGGGGGGGCATTAATTCACCCCTCCACTTT. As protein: CASSLSWGGINSPLHF.

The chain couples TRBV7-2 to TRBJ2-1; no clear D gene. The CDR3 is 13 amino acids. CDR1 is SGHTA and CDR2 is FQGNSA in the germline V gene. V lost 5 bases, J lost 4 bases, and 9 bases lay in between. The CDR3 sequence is CASSKPGYNEQFF. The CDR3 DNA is TGTGCCAGCAGCAAGCCCGGTTACAATGAGCAGTTCTTC.

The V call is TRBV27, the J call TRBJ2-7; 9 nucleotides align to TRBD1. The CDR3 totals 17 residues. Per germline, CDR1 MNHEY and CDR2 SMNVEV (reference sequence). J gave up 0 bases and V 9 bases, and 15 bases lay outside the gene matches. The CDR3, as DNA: TGTGCCAGTAAACCCGGGACAGGGTCTCTTCACTCCTACGAGCAGTACTTC. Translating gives CASKPGTGSLHSYEQYF.